This T cell receptor beta chain came from a study of T cells in Graves' hyperthyroidism and ophthalmopathy. Study-level results: Ophthalmopathy and stable hyperthyroidism were separated by a 13 V-J model.

This clonotype was detected many times. What it recognizes is unknown. The trim removed 6 bases at V and 6 bases at J, leaving 16 bases unmatched. CDR3 size: 17 residues. Per the germline V gene, CDR1 is SGHTA and CDR2 is FQGTGA. RNA transcripts served as the template for amplifying TCR beta CDR3 regions. Carried out on the TCR CDR3, a first-round RT-PCR used the HTBI primer set. A single record per CDR3 protein comes from TCRdb applying MiXCR to the multiplex PCR reads. The sample records 660,000 or so distinct CDR3 sequences, around 21% being singletons. The sequenced sample was blood. This chain links TRBV7-3 with TRBJ2-1; 8 bases are shared with TRBD2. This receptor was identified in a man aged 25-45 years with Graves' ophthalmopathy. The CDR3 reads CASSFIEARGRSNEQFF. CDR3 coding DNA: TGTGCCAGCAGTTTTATCGAGGCCCGCGGGAGGAGCAATGAGCAGTTCTTC.